This T cell receptor beta chain was captured in a study of tumor-infiltrating lymphocytes in primary liver carcinoma. From 450 to 550 ng total RNA, TCR beta cDNA was generated with a primer in the constant region. Libraries of TCR beta came from three nested multiplex PCR rounds with slightly modified ARM-PCR. Rounds one and two of PCR, each of roughly 10 cycles, were primed with TRBV1-TRBV30 forward primers and a C-beta reverse primer. TCRdb re-analysed the multiplex PCR reads in MiXCR, keeping a single row per CDR3 protein. This table has about 30,000 distinct CDR3 sequences, about 71% appearing once. With respect to this clonotype: The antigen remains unidentified.

The junction had 6 bases not matched to a gene; V was cut back by 4 bases and J by 9 bases. This CDR3 has 14 residues. Per the germline V gene, CDR1 is SGHDN and CDR2 is FVKESK. From roughly 21-30 mg of unsorted bulk tissue, DNA and RNA were co-extracted together. Study conclusions and caveats: Only about 8-24% of top clones spanned all five tumor regions.

This TCR was sampled from a young woman with primary liver carcinoma and hepatitis B virus infection. The chain employs TRBV14 and TRBJ1-6; 7 bases map to TRBD1. Sequencing used liver tumor tissue from sampling region 3. Subset specified: tumor region T3, left-lateral pole. CDR3 coding DNA: TGTGCCAGCAGCCTGACAGGGAGGAGTTCACCCCTCCACTTT. Translated: CASSLTGRSSPLHF.